This T cell receptor (beta chain) is drawn from a study of T cell responses to AZD1222 COVID-19 vaccine. General study points: Nearly half of spike-specific TCRs reportedly target variant regions that are unmutated in the B.1.351 and B.1.1.7 variants. At baseline, seropositivity was found in only six or seven AZD1222 recipients. Donors were largely white British and mainly female; clonal diversity was possibly underestimated.

In regard to this clone: What it recognizes is unknown.

V dropped 0 bases and J dropped 2 bases, with 5 bases sitting between them. CDR3 length equals 14 residues. Germline V gene lookup returns CDR1 KGHSH and CDR2 LQKENI. TCRdb's table, derived via immunoSEQ multiplex PCR, lists solely in-frame clones and lacks some. The repertoire has about 86,000 clones, around four fifths of them found once; the top ten carry 21%. The receptor was isolated from an adult in good health. The input for sequencing was peripheral blood, taken on day 0 of AZD1222 vaccination. This chain links TRBV18 with TRBJ1-5; possible D gene TRBD1, 5 bases. The CDR3 reads CASSPPGGNQPQHF. The CDR3 coding sequence is TGTGCCAGCTCACCACCGGGGGGCAATCAGCCCCAGCATTTT.